The 5 T cell receptor beta chains presented below share a single source sample, sequenced in a study of T cells after yellow fever vaccination. TCRdb reanalysed the 5' RACE reads using MiXCR and keeps one entry per CDR3 protein. The table includes 28,000 or so distinct CDR3 sequences, around 4.3% detected once. Specimen: CD8+ T cells sorted from PBMCs, collected 5 days after the yellow fever booster vaccination. The receptors originated from a man aged 25-45 years who received the YFV17D yellow fever vaccine.

The sample holds many counts of this clonotype. This chain links TRBV5-1 with TRBJ2-7; 7 bases are a match to TRBD2. The germline V gene has CDR1 SGHRS and CDR2 YFSETQ. V gave up 4 bases and J gave up 3 bases; unmatched junction bases: 7. This CDR3 comprises 14 residues. The CDR3 DNA follows: TGCGCCAGCAGCCTCGCTAGCGGAAGCTACGAGCAGTACTTC. It translates to CASSLASGSYEQYF.

There are many counts of this clonotype. The chain has TRBV21-1 and TRBJ2-1; the table's D call, TRBD1, was not checked against the DNA. TRBV21-1 is a documented pseudogene. The CDR3 consists of 17 residues. The CDR3 DNA sequence: TGTGCCAGCAGCACGGGTAGGGACCCGGGGCCCTACAATGAGCAGTTCTTC. Protein sequence: CASSTGRDPGPYNEQFF.

This clonotype showed up many times. This chain's CDR3 is CASSNHLSSYEQYF. DNA for the CDR3: TGTGCCAGCAGCAATCACCTGAGTTCCTACGAGCAGTACTTC. V usage is TRBV21-1 and J usage is TRBJ2-7. TRBV21-1 is labeled a pseudogene. The CDR3 runs 14 residues.

In this sample, this clonotype turned up many times. The J gene is TRBJ2-5, the V gene TRBV7-8; D may match TRBD1 or TRBD2 (5 bases each). Germline loops: CDR1 SGHVS, CDR2 FQNEAQ. Trimming removed 6 bases from V and 9 bases from J, with 26 bases in between. The CDR3 runs to 16 residues. The CDR3 sequence: CASSNEGESGTAAQYF. The DNA for the CDR3 is TGTGCCAGCAGTAACGAGGGTGAATCCGGGACGGCGGCCCAGTACTTC.

This clonotype has ten or more counts. V gene TRBV7-8 combines with J gene TRBJ1-2, with a possible D match to TRBD1 (5 bases). CDR3 length equals 14 residues. With 4 bases removed from V and 2 bases from J, the gap between germline ends came to 11 bases. Germline V gene data show CDR1 as SGHVS and CDR2 as FQNEAQ. The CDR3 DNA is TGTGCCAGCAGCTCCGGGACGGTCAACTATGGCTACACCTTC. Its protein product is CASSSGTVNYGYTF.